This TCR beta chain is drawn from a study of CD8 T cells in Susac syndrome. This clonotype came up once. This CDR3 region has 14 residues. Germline loops: CDR1 MDHEN, CDR2 SYDVKM. V lost 5 bases to trimming and J lost 8 bases; unmatched junction nucleotides: 11. Reverse transcription used about 0.45 to 1 ug RNA and random hexamers. TCRdb recomputed calls from the immunoSEQ multiplex PCR reads with MiXCR, one row per CDR3 protein. Of around 120,000 distinct CDR3 sequences in the sample, more than 85% were seen once. This chain connects TRBV28 to TRBJ1-2, with 7 bases matching TRBD1. The sequence was obtained from a human donor with multiple sclerosis. The sample consisted of CD4+ T cells from PBMCs. The CDR3 DNA sequence: TGTGCCAGCAGTCCTGTACAGGGGAAGCGCGGCTACACCTTC. This translates into CASSPVQGKRGYTF.